Included here is one TCR beta chain sequence, with context. The specificity of this receptor is unknown. The record has no base qualities; no much larger clone is one base away. The CDR3 numbers 13 residues from cysteine through phenylalanine. This entry keeps only the CDR3 DNA: 39 bases, framed from base 1. The germline V gene supplies CDR1 LGHNT and CDR2 FRNRAP. V and J are trimmed by 8 bases and 5 bases, and the gene matches miss 4 bases of the junction. The source of the sample is a study of shared clonotypes between healthy human individuals (dated by TCRdb to about 2020). Study-level background: The cohort comprised two women and three men aged 18 to 49 years. For each donor, three plates each were used for CD4 naive and CD4 memory, two plates were used for CD8 naive, and one plate was used for CD8 memory. To estimate repertoire size and how much clonotypes are shared between individuals, the study performed deep sequencing of blood TCR repertoires from roughly five healthy adults. To increase sequencing depth and limit assay-specific biases, different laboratories used diverse techniques to prepare libraries and sequence TCR repertoires. Leukapheresis yielded between about 0.8 and 9.5 billion PBMCs per donor.

Donors were healthy HIV-negative adults with no recently reported acute infections or vaccinations. Every donor was a Caucasian adult residing in Nashville, Tennessee, USA. Magnetic negative selection was used to enrich CD4+ T cells, after which naive cells were positively selected on CD45RA and the negative fraction became the memory subset. Blood was collected by leukapheresis, and PBMCs were isolated by Ficoll-Histopaque density gradient centrifugation and then cryopreserved in liquid nitrogen vapor phase. Analytical flow cytometry was used to check the purity and quantity of every magnetically sorted T cell population. Each sorted fraction had its genomic DNA isolated and then quantified by UV absorbance on a Nanodrop 2000c. Broad study findings and their caveats: The genetic and exposure-history diversity represented was limited by the small number of donors. Pairwise subsampling led to the expectation that sequencing depth would affect the degree of clonotype sharing among donors. Higher generation probabilities were observed for clonotypes shared by all four sorted-subset donors than for non-shared clonotypes. Only blood was sampled, and tissue TCR repertoires likely differ from those in blood. Across four donors, approximately 4.9% of naive CD4, approximately 3.5% of naive CD8, 2.3% of memory CD4, and about 0.4% of memory CD8 clonotypes were shared. Even with the large sequencing depth, rarefaction of the sorted-subset datasets indicated that sequencing was incomplete. Estimated clonotype richness was generally larger for naive than for memory subsets.

Using the deep immunoSEQ assay, TCR CDR3 regions were amplified from genomic DNA by multiplex PCR. For each cell subset, the extracted genomic DNA was distributed evenly across all wells of several immunoSEQ 96-well plates, and each plate served as one replicate. For sorted subsets, 200 to 250 ng of genomic DNA, equivalent to some 30,000 T cell genomes, went into each replicate PCR. The purified libraries were quantified using a Qubit 3.0 fluorometer, sized with a Bioanalyzer 2100, and then quantified again using the KAPA Library Quantification kit. Every immunoSEQ 96-well plate was sequenced on a separate single-read 150-cycle Illumina NextSeq 550 flow cell. The original methods were these. Because the immunoSEQ output included only junctional sequences and no quality scores, the filtering could not be the same as the filtering used for full-length reads. To assign V/J genes and CDR3, sequences were annotated against IMGT germline references using PyIR, a Python wrapper for IgBLAST v1.9. Reads with weak V/J assignments (E-value above 1e-6), missing CDR3, stop codons, out-of-frame junctions, or ambiguous translated residues were removed. V3J clonotypes were defined as sequences sharing an identical inferred V gene, J gene, and CDR3 amino acid sequence. Percentage overlap between repertoires was computed as shared unique clonotypes divided by the size of the smaller repertoire. Repertoire richness was assessed with RTK rarefaction, the Chao1 estimator, and Recon v2.1 estimates of unobserved clonotypes. OLGA was used to compute generation probabilities for all TCRbeta clonotypes that the gDNA method yielded from a handful of donors. TCRdb limited this immuneACCESS table to in-frame rearrangements with V and J called. A share of clones is missing; checked studies link under half to unresolved V genes, and the rest is unexplained. V, J and clone size are those of that table, while D and trimming were read from the DNA. The sample data list about 1.5 million clones, and 95% to 99% of these were observed just once. Approximately 0.44% of the sample belongs to the ten largest clones.

The sample consisted of naive CD4+ T cells sorted from blood. The cell subset or site label, read with the paper, signifies: CD45RA+ positively selected. The rearrangement joined TRBV12-5 to TRBJ2-1; 9 central bases correspond to TRBD1. The sequence derives from a man under 40 in good health. Here is the DNA: TGTGCTAGTACCGGGACAGGGAACAATGAGCAGTTCTTC. Its amino acids are CASTGTGNNEQFF.